This T cell receptor (beta chain) was recorded in a study of cytomegalovirus exposure and HLA in healthy donors. Primers for the PCR totalled 60 Vbeta and 13 Jbeta. Libraries were prepared by immunoSEQ multiplex PCR; TCRdb keeps only in-frame clonotypes and omits some of them. Altogether 200,000 or so clones are present, about four fifths being singletons, with the ten largest covering around 0.1%. Comments on this clone: Its antigen is currently unknown.

Whole-study results and caveats: High sensitivity and specificity were reportedly achieved when the classifier diagnosed cytomegalovirus status. The study dropped some indistinguishable V segments, TRBV6-2 and TRBV6-3 among them. Associated with cytomegalovirus, according to the listing, were about 160 TCR beta chains. TCR beta V- and J-gene trimming was later associated with a missense DCLRE1C variant.

Trimming shortened V by 8 bases and J by 6 bases, and 16 bases separated the two germline ends. This CDR3 is built from 13 residues. Germline CDR1 MNHEY, CDR2 SMNVEV (reference sequence). The TCR comes from a boy between 2 and 10 years old in good health and CMV-seronegative. The sequencing input was PBMCs. This rearrangement joins TRBV27 to TRBJ1-2; tentatively, D is TRBD1 (5 bases). The CDR3 sequence: CASQGTLGDGYTF. CDR3 nucleotides: TGTGCCAGCCAGGGCACTTTAGGGGATGGCTACACCTTC.